This is a list of T cell receptor beta chains from one sample in a study of beta chain features in type 1 diabetes. Sequencing was performed with immunoSEQ multiplex PCR; in TCRdb, only in-frame clones are kept and a portion is missing. This table holds some 350,000 clones, over 9% found once. Sequencing was done on a sample of central memory CD4+ T cells from blood. The receptors here all came from a man aged 25 to 40 with type 1 diabetes. The CDR3 runs from the conserved cysteine through the conserved F or W. The order of the fields is V gene, CDR3 protein.

>TRBV4-2
CASSQATGTPGTDTQYF
>TRBV10-3
CAISENDEQYF
>TRBV28
CASSLVGGTPYEQYF
>TRBV6-6
CAISVPGGGNDYGYTF
>TRBV9
CASSDREGQVSEAFF
>TRBV7-8
CASSFPVQGERPEQYF
>TRBV20-1
CSANMGYGYTF
>TRBV7-9
CASSLAVRWGAGNTIYF
>TRBV19
CASSSQGVQETQYF
>TRBV7-8
CASSPRAETQYF
>TRBV5-1
CASSPGTGGAEELFF
>TRBV11-2
CASSVTSGISSYEQYF
>TRBV6-5
CASSYLQGSGNNEQFF
>TRBV2
CASSDPGYNEQFF
>TRBV11-2
CASSLSAERVNNEQFF